The rows below give T cell receptor beta chains drawn from one sample of a study of T cell repertoires in cytomegalovirus infection. No antigen has been identified for these receptors. Via MiXCR, TCRdb re-called the reads, giving one row per CDR3 protein. The sample lists 86,000 or so distinct CDR3 sequences, 20% to 30% seen once, with roughly 45% in the top ten. This specimen consisted of CD8+ T cells from cultured PBMCs, obtained from culture after CMV antigen stimulation. These receptors were obtained from a human donor in good health (CMV status not recorded). Some clones in this sample may be carry-over from other donors' samples. Each CDR3 is given with its conserved first and last residue. A D gene is named only where the DNA matches it firmly. Clone size, where shown, is once, few, many, or a class for clones that have expanded.

D: .
J: TRBJ1-2
length: 16
V: TRBV19
size: many
CDR3: CASSIPWSGYDYGYTF
DNA: TGTGCCAGTAGTATCCCTTGGTCCGGGTACGACTATGGCTACACCTTC

D: TRBD1
J: TRBJ1-6
length: 15
V: TRBV11-3
size: .
CDR3: CASSFLTGSYSPLHF
DNA: TGTGCCAGCAGCTTCCTGACAGGGAGTTATTCACCCCTCCACTTT

D: .
J: TRBJ2-1
length: 13
V: TRBV5-4
size: .
CDR3: CASSGRAYNEQFF
DNA: TGTGCCAGCAGCGGGAGAGCCTACAATGAGCAGTTCTTC

D: TRBD1
J: TRBJ2-1
length: 16
V: TRBV4-3
size: .
CDR3: CASSRTGVNPNNEQFF
DNA: TGCGCCAGCAGCCGGACAGGGGTTAATCCTAACAATGAGCAGTTCTTC

D: TRBD1
J: TRBJ1-2
length: 16
V: TRBV19
size: .
CDR3: CASSIESTGLYYGYTF
DNA: TGTGCCAGTAGTATAGAGTCGACAGGGCTCTATTATGGCTACACCTTC

D: .
J: TRBJ1-1
length: 15
V: TRBV4-1
size: .
CDR3: CASSLSAGVNTEAFF
DNA: TGCGCCAGCAGCCTAAGTGCGGGGGTGAACACTGAAGCTTTCTTT

D: TRBD2
J: TRBJ2-1
length: 15
V: TRBV7-9
size: few
CDR3: CASLTGGSSYNEQFF
DNA: TGTGCCAGCCTCACGGGCGGGAGCTCCTACAATGAGCAGTTCTTC

D: TRBD2
J: TRBJ2-1
length: 12
V: TRBV12-3/TRBV12-4
size: many
CDR3: CASSPFGGEEFF
DNA: TGTGCCAGCAGTCCATTCGGGGGGGAAGAGTTCTTC

D: .
J: TRBJ1-5
length: 15
V: TRBV5-3
size: .
CDR3: CVSSLAGNLNQPQHF
DNA: TGTGTCAGCAGCTTGGCGGGGAACCTCAATCAGCCCCAGCATTTT

D: TRBD1
J: TRBJ2-7
length: 13
V: TRBV9
size: .
CDR3: CASSPRTGNEQYF
DNA: TGTGCCAGCAGCCCGCGGACAGGGAACGAGCAGTACTTC

D: .
J: TRBJ1-5
length: 15
V: TRBV9
size: few
CDR3: CASSVGGDENQPQHF
DNA: TGTGCCAGCAGCGTAGGGGGGGACGAAAATCAGCCCCAGCATTTT

D: .
J: TRBJ1-2
length: 20
V: TRBV7-7
size: few
CDR3: CASSLVVRRAGKGANYGYTF
DNA: TGTGCTAGCAGCTTAGTGGTCCGTAGGGCAGGGAAGGGAGCTAACTATGGCTACACCTTC

D: .
J: TRBJ2-2
length: 12
V: TRBV20-1
size: .
CDR3: CSAKIATGELFF
DNA: TGCAGTGCTAAGATCGCGACCGGGGAGCTGTTTTTT

D: TRBD1
J: TRBJ1-1
length: 15
V: TRBV6-1
size: .
CDR3: CASSEGRTGNTEAFF
DNA: TGTGCCAGCAGTGAAGGGCGGACAGGGAACACTGAAGCTTTCTTT

D: .
J: TRBJ2-3
length: 14
V: TRBV7-9
size: few
CDR3: CASSPPGDTDTQYF
DNA: TGTGCCAGCAGCCCACCTGGGGACACAGATACGCAGTATTTT

D: .
J: TRBJ2-7
length: 14
V: TRBV6-1
size: .
CDR3: CASSEGHGTYEQYF
DNA: TGTGCCAGCAGTGAAGGGCACGGTACCTACGAGCAGTACTTC

D: .
J: TRBJ2-7
length: 13
V: TRBV27
size: .
CDR3: CASSLGPPGEQYF
DNA: TGTGCCAGCAGTTTGGGACCCCCAGGGGAGCAGTACTTC

D: .
J: TRBJ2-1
length: 13
V: TRBV12-3/TRBV12-4
size: .
CDR3: CASSPTEYNEQFF
DNA: TGTGCCAGCAGTCCGACGGAATACAATGAGCAGTTCTTC

D: .
J: TRBJ2-7
length: 15
V: TRBV12-3/TRBV12-4
size: .
CDR3: CASSYFPGQDYEQYF
DNA: TGTGCCAGCAGTTACTTCCCGGGCCAGGACTACGAGCAGTACTTC

D: .
J: TRBJ2-7
length: 15
V: TRBV20-1
size: .
CDR3: CSARDSGKRVYEQYF
DNA: TGCAGTGCTAGGGACTCTGGGAAGCGGGTCTACGAGCAGTACTTC

D: .
J: TRBJ1-2
length: 16
V: TRBV6-5
size: few
CDR3: CASSYSTGAAQYGYTF
DNA: TGTGCCAGCAGTTACTCAACGGGGGCAGCCCAATATGGCTACACCTTC

D: TRBD1
J: TRBJ2-5
length: 15
V: TRBV20-1
size: .
CDR3: CSARGQDRVDETQYF
DNA: TGCAGTGCTAGAGGTCAGGACAGGGTAGATGAGACCCAGTACTTC

D: TRBD2
J: TRBJ2-5
length: 16
V: TRBV11-2
size: .
CDR3: CASSLDPGTSDETQYF
DNA: TGTGCCAGCAGCTTAGACCCCGGGACTAGCGATGAGACCCAGTACTTC

D: .
J: TRBJ1-6
length: 12
V: TRBV7-6
size: many
CDR3: CASSSENSPLHF
DNA: TGTGCCAGCAGCTCAGAGAATTCACCCCTCCACTTT

D: .
J: TRBJ2-7
length: 13
V: TRBV5-5
size: .
CDR3: CASSFDKKREQYF
DNA: TGTGCCAGCAGTTTCGACAAGAAGCGCGAGCAGTACTTC

D: TRBD2
J: TRBJ2-7
length: 16
V: TRBV4-1
size: .
CDR3: CASSQEAGLASYEQYF
DNA: TGCGCCAGCAGCCAAGAGGCAGGACTAGCTTCCTACGAGCAGTACTTC

D: TRBD1
J: TRBJ1-2
length: 15
V: TRBV20-1
size: .
CDR3: CSARERTGGVSGYTF
DNA: TGCAGTGCTAGAGAGCGGACAGGGGGCGTGAGTGGCTACACCTTC

D: .
J: TRBJ1-2
length: 13
V: TRBV25-1
size: many
CDR3: CASSESELNGYTF
DNA: TGTGCCAGCAGTGAGTCCGAGCTAAATGGCTACACCTTC

D: TRBD1
J: TRBJ1-2
length: 14
V: TRBV6-5
size: .
CDR3: CASSNDRGLYGYTF
DNA: TGTGCCAGCAGTAACGACAGGGGGCTCTATGGCTACACCTTC

D: .
J: TRBJ1-5
length: 16
V: TRBV20-1
size: .
CDR3: CSARDVEGTLNQPQHF
DNA: TGCAGTGCTAGAGATGTAGAGGGAACCCTAAATCAGCCCCAGCATTTT

D: .
J: TRBJ2-3
length: 15
V: TRBV7-6
size: many
CDR3: CASSSWEDSTDTQYF
DNA: TGTGCCAGCAGCTCCTGGGAGGATAGCACAGATACGCAGTATTTT

D: .
J: TRBJ1-6
length: 15
V: TRBV20-1
size: .
CDR3: CSARTTGSYNSPLHF
DNA: TGCAGTGCTAGAACCACAGGGTCCTATAATTCACCCCTCCACTTT

D: .
J: TRBJ2-5
length: 15
V: TRBV4-3
size: few
CDR3: CASSQKGASQETQYF
DNA: TGCGCCAGCAGCCAAAAAGGGGCCTCTCAAGAGACCCAGTACTTC

D: TRBD1
J: TRBJ2-4
length: 15
V: TRBV6-2/TRBV6-3
size: .
CDR3: CASSYTGTVKNIQYF
DNA: TGTGCCAGCAGTTACACCGGGACAGTCAAAAACATTCAGTACTTC

D: TRBD1
J: TRBJ1-5
length: 15
V: TRBV6-1
size: many
CDR3: CATLWTGDSNQPQHF
DNA: TGTGCCACCCTATGGACAGGGGATAGCAATCAGCCCCAGCATTTT

D: TRBD2
J: TRBJ2-1
length: 18
V: TRBV7-9
size: few
CDR3: CASSDPTTSASSYNEQFF
DNA: TGTGCCAGCAGCGACCCGACAACTAGCGCCAGCTCCTACAATGAGCAGTTCTTC

D: .
J: TRBJ1-2
length: 17
V: TRBV2
size: many
CDR3: CASGPGDRTTGYYGYTF
DNA: TGTGCCAGCGGGCCCGGGGATAGAACGACAGGATACTATGGCTACACCTTC

D: TRBD2
J: TRBJ2-1
length: 17
V: TRBV11-3
size: .
CDR3: CASSLRLAGAPGNEQFF
DNA: TGTGCCAGCAGCTTAAGGCTAGCGGGAGCCCCAGGGAATGAGCAGTTCTTC

D: .
J: TRBJ1-1
length: 13
V: TRBV7-6
size: .
CDR3: CASRGESVPEAFF
DNA: TGTGCCAGCAGGGGGGAATCAGTACCTGAAGCTTTCTTT

D: TRBD1
J: TRBJ2-7
length: 15
V: TRBV4-3
size: .
CDR3: CASSQDRGQVSEQYF
DNA: TGCGCCAGCAGCCAAGATAGGGGACAGGTTAGCGAGCAGTACTTC

D: TRBD1
J: TRBJ2-1
length: 14
V: TRBV5-1
size: .
CDR3: CASSPRDRAAEQFF
DNA: TGCGCCAGCAGCCCGAGGGACAGGGCGGCTGAGCAGTTCTTC

D: TRBD1
J: TRBJ2-1
length: 15
V: TRBV4-3
size: .
CDR3: CASSQADRVGNEQFF
DNA: TGCGCCAGCAGCCAAGCGGACAGGGTGGGGAATGAGCAGTTCTTC

D: TRBD1
J: TRBJ2-7
length: 14
V: TRBV5-1
size: .
CDR3: CASRPGTGRYEQYF
DNA: TGCGCCAGCAGGCCTGGGACAGGGCGCTACGAGCAGTACTTC

D: TRBD1
J: TRBJ2-5
length: 13
V: TRBV6-2/TRBV6-3
size: .
CDR3: CVSSYSGGETQYF
DNA: TGTGTCAGCAGTTACTCAGGGGGAGAGACCCAGTACTTC

D: .
J: TRBJ2-1
length: 18
V: TRBV6-2/TRBV6-3
size: many
CDR3: CASSDPDGARGRWNEQFF
DNA: TGTGCCAGCAGCGATCCCGACGGGGCGAGAGGGAGATGGAATGAGCAGTTCTTC

D: .
J: TRBJ1-1
length: 13
V: TRBV5-6
size: .
CDR3: CASSGGPNTEAFF
DNA: TGTGCCAGCAGCGGAGGACCGAACACTGAAGCTTTCTTT

D: .
J: TRBJ2-1
length: 15
V: TRBV11-2
size: .
CDR3: CASSFKRAPGNEQFF
DNA: TGTGCCAGCAGCTTTAAGCGGGCCCCCGGGAATGAGCAGTTCTTC

D: .
J: TRBJ1-1
length: 14
V: TRBV4-3
size: .
CDR3: CASSQDLGSLEAFF
DNA: TGCGCCAGCAGCCAAGATCTGGGCAGCCTCGAAGCTTTCTTT

D: TRBD1
J: TRBJ1-4
length: 14
V: TRBV16
size: .
CDR3: CASGSGTGTEKLFF
DNA: TGTGCCAGCGGATCCGGGACAGGGACTGAAAAACTGTTTTTT

D: .
J: TRBJ1-2
length: 11
V: TRBV6-1
size: many
CDR3: CAGKWGYGYTF
DNA: TGTGCCGGAAAGTGGGGGTACGGCTACACCTTC

D: TRBD2
J: TRBJ2-2
length: 18
V: TRBV24-1
size: .
CDR3: CATSERTSARPNPGELFF
DNA: TGTGCCACCAGTGAACGGACTAGCGCCCGTCCGAATCCCGGGGAGCTGTTTTTT

D: TRBD2
J: TRBJ2-7
length: 16
V: TRBV6-5
size: .
CDR3: CASSLAGDAISYEQYF
DNA: TGTGCCAGCAGCTTAGCGGGGGACGCGATCTCCTACGAGCAGTACTTC